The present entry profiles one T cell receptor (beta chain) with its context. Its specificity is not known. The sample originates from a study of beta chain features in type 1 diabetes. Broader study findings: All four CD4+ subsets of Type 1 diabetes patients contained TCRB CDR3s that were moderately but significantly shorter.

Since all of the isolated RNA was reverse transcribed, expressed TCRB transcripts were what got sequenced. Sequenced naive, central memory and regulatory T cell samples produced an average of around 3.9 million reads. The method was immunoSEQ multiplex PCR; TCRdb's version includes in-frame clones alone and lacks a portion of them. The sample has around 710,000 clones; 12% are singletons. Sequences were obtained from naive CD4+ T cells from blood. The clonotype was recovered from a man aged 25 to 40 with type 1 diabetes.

In DNA, the CDR3 is TGCAGCGCCTACCGGGACGGGTCCTACGAGCAGTACTTC. Residues: CSAYRDGSYEQYF. J is TRBJ2-7 and V is TRBV29-1; D tentatively reads TRBD1 or TRBD2 (5 bases each). The CDR3 is made up of 13 amino acids. Trimming removed 7 bases from V and 1 base from J, with 14 bases in between. The germline CDR1 and CDR2 sequences are SQVTM and ANQGSEA.